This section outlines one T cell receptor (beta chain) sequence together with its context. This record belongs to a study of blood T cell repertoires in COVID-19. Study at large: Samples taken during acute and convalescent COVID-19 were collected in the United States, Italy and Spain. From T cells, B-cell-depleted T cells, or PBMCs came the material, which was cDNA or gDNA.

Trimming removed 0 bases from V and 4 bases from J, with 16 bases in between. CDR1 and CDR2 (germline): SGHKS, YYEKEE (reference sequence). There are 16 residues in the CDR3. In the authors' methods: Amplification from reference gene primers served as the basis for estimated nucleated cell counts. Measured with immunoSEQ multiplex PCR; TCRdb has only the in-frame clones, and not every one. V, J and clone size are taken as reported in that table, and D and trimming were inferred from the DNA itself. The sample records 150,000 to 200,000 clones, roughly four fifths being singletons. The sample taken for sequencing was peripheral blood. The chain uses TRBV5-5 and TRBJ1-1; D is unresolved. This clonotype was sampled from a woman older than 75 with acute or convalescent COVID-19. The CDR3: CASSLGTSRVGTEAFF. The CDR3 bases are TGTGCCAGCAGCTTGGGGACTTCTAGGGTAGGCACTGAAGCTTTCTTT. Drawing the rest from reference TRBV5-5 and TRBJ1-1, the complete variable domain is DAGVTQSPTHLIKTRGQQVTLRCSPISGHKSVSWYQQVLGQGPQFIFQYYEKEERGRGNFPDRFSARQFPNYSSELNVNALLLGDSALYLCASSLGTSRVGTEAFFGQGTRLTVV.